Shown below are 13 T cell receptor beta chains from a single sample sequenced in a study of follicular helper T cells after annual influenza vaccination. Stated time point: 2014-2015 season, 7 days after vaccination. Sequenced by immunoSEQ multiplex PCR; TCRdb stores in-frame clones only, minus some. The repertoire holds 9,000 to 13,000 clones, roughly four fifths seen once, with about 0.82% in the top ten. The material sequenced was CXCR5- memory CD4+ T cells sorted from blood, taken 7 days after influenza vaccination. These receptors originate from an adult who received the influenza vaccine.

Remarks on this clone: The junction departs from germline at one end; a sequencing error may be responsible. The identical CDR3 is also encoded by other nucleotide sequences in the sample. V gene TRBV4-3 combines with J gene TRBJ1-5; 9 bases line up with TRBD1. This CDR3 contains 18 residues. The germline V gene has CDR1 LGHNA and CDR2 YSLEER. The CDR3 here is CASSPGTGTGMSNQPQHF. CDR3 in DNA: TGCGCCAGCAGCCCGGGAACCGGGACAGGGATGAGCAATCAGCCTCAGCATTTT.

This clone was picked up a small number of times. The rearrangement links TRBV5-1 to TRBJ1-1, with a weak D call TRBD1 (6 bases). V was clipped by 4 bases and J by 7 bases, with 17 bases between them. CDR3 size: 14 residues. Germline assignment: CDR1 SGHRS and CDR2 YFSETQ. CDR3 sequence: CASSASPQGNEAFF. The CDR3 DNA follows: TGCGCCAGCAGCGCCTCTCCCCAGGGGAATGAAGCTTTCTTT.

This clone was observed once. The chain joins TRBV27 to TRBJ2-3, with 8 bases identical to TRBD2. Germline V lookup: CDR1 MNHEY, CDR2 SMNVEV (reference sequence). J gave up 5 bases and V 3 bases, and 7 bases lay outside the gene matches. The CDR3 has 15 residues. The chain's CDR3 is CASSFDRGGGDTQYF. CDR3 nucleotide sequence: TGTGCCAGCAGTTTTGATCGGGGGGGCGGAGATACGCAGTATTTT.

The chain recombines TRBV19 with TRBJ2-7; 8 bases match TRBD2. The CDR3 extends over 13 amino acids. V was clipped by 5 bases and J by 5 bases; unmatched bases: 5. CDR1 is LNHDA, CDR2 SQIVND, per germline (reference sequence). The CDR3 protein is CASSGNGRDEQYF. CDR3 DNA sequence: TGTGCCAGTAGTGGAAACGGGAGGGACGAGCAGTACTTC.

This sequence joins TRBV18 and TRBJ1-3; no clear D gene. The CDR3 consists of 17 residues. Between the trimmed V and J ends, which lost 0 bases and 0 bases, there was a span of 12 bases. Germline CDR1 and CDR2: KGHSH and LQKENI. CDR3 nucleotides: TGTGCCAGCTCACCACCATGGAGCAGTTCCTCTGGAAACACCATATATTTT. Amino acids: CASSPPWSSSSGNTIYF.

V usage is TRBV5-1 and J usage is TRBJ1-4; D gene unclear. With 4 bases removed from V and 8 bases from J, the gap between germline ends came to 15 bases. This CDR3 region has 14 residues. CDR1 and CDR2 (germline): SGHRS, YFSETQ. In DNA form, the CDR3 reads TGCGCCAGCAGCCCAGACCTATATGGAGAAAAACTGTTTTTT. Protein product: CASSPDLYGEKLFF.

The chain is built from TRBV5-6 and TRBJ2-1; 10 bases are a match to TRBD2. CDR1 is SGHDT and CDR2 is YYEEEE in the germline V gene. The CDR3 length is 15 residues. Trimming took 4 bases from V and 8 from J; bases not matched to a gene: 9. The chain's CDR3 is CASSILAGAHDEQFF. The CDR3 coding sequence is TGTGCCAGCAGCATCCTAGCGGGAGCTCATGATGAGCAGTTCTTC.

The genes are TRBV5-8 and TRBJ1-4; D might be TRBD1 (5 bases). CDR3 length: 16 amino acids. CDR1 is SGHTS, CDR2 YDEGEE, per germline. V gave up 7 bases and J gave up 8 bases, with 24 bases separating them. The CDR3 DNA reads as TGTGCCAGCGGGACCGTGGCAGGGCCTCTTGTAGAAAAACTGTTTTTT. Its protein product is CASGTVAGPLVEKLFF.

The rearrangement links TRBV7-6 to TRBJ2-5; no reliable D call. CDR3 length equals 14 residues. Germline lookup yields CDR1 SGHVS and CDR2 FNYEAQ. V lost 0 bases and J 3 bases, leaving 8 bases between the germline ends. The CDR3 spells CASSLATREETQYF. The CDR3 DNA follows: TGTGCCAGCAGCTTAGCGACTCGGGAAGAGACCCAGTACTTC. Looking up the rest from reference TRBV7-6 and TRBJ2-5 gives the full variable domain: GAGVSQSPRYKVTKRGQDVALRCDPISGHVSLYWYRQALGQGPEFLTYFNYEAQQDKSGLPNDRFSAERPEGSISTLTIQRTEQRDSAMYRCASSLATREETQYFGPGTRLLVL.

This clone came up once. The rearrangement joins TRBV30 to TRBJ1-1; D is possibly TRBD1 (6 bases). Per germline, CDR1 GTSNPN and CDR2 SVGIG (reference sequence). Deletions cut 1 base from V and 0 bases from J, with 9 bases between. The CDR3 length is 14 residues. The DNA of the CDR3 is TGTGCCTGGAGTGAAGGACAGATGAACACTGAAGCTTTCTTT. Its translation is CAWSEGQMNTEAFF.

The chain recombines TRBV5-6 with TRBJ1-3, with 8 bases that match TRBD1. V shed 4 bases, J shed 0 bases, and the junction held 9 bases outside the gene matches. Germline V lookup: CDR1 SGHDT, CDR2 YYEEEE. CDR3 length: 17 residues. CDR3 residues: CASSTYRTGISGNTIYF. As DNA, the CDR3 is TGTGCCAGCAGCACCTATAGGACAGGGATCTCTGGAAACACCATATATTTT.

This CDR3 is CATSRVGRQETQYF. The DNA of the CDR3 is TGTGCCACCAGCAGAGTGGGGCGGCAAGAGACCCAGTACTTC. The chain couples TRBV15 to TRBJ2-5; D might be TRBD1 (5 bases). CDR1 is LNHNV, CDR2 YYDKDF, per germline (reference sequence). Trimming left V 1 base short and J 2 bases short, with 8 bases between. CDR3 length: 14 amino acids.

The genes are TRBV2 and TRBJ1-1, with TRBD1 matching over 8 bases. After removal of 7 bases from V and 4 bases from J, the junction contained 8 bases not matched to a gene. The CDR3 has 14 amino acids. Germline V gene sequence: CDR1 SNHLY, CDR2 FYNNEI. The CDR3 DNA sequence: TGTGCCAGCACCGAGGGCAGGGGGCCCACTGAAGCTTTCTTT. Its protein product is CASTEGRGPTEAFF.